Listed below are T cell receptor beta chains from one sample, sequenced in a study of T cell changes during pregnancy in multiple sclerosis. The data were produced by immunoSEQ multiplex PCR, yet TCRdb's version contains in-frame clones alone and is incomplete. Among 45,000 to 55,000 clones listed, roughly 89% were seen once. The material was peripheral blood, obtained in the first trimester of pregnancy. Receptors were obtained from a female donor with multiple sclerosis, enrolled in a pregnancy study. The CDR3 runs from the conserved cysteine through the conserved F or W. Some rows mark clone size as missing; the rest say once, few, many or name a class of expanded clone.

clone size	V gene	CDR3 protein
.	TRBV11-2	CASSLGGQPFNEKLFF
.	TRBV21-1	CASSKAPSSNYGYTF
.	TRBV2	CASSPGGGNNEQFF
.	TRBV6-1	CASRSQGAWQPQHF
.	TRBV5-5	CASSFRVRGASEKLFF
.	TRBV7-2	CASRRGTVSSYNEQFF
once	TRBV5-1	CASSLADRRADTQYF
.	TRBV2	CASSGNSYNEQFF
.	TRBV4-1	CASSQPGTGLQPQHF
.	TRBV5-4	CASSLGLGGGGGHGYTF
.	TRBV4-1	CASSQDDRTNEKLFF
.	TRBV11-2	CASSSASGGVVRDTQYF
.	TRBV18	CASSPKRTEQFF
few	TRBV29-1	CSVWRGTALQNTEAFF
.	TRBV11-1	CASRSDRGDYGYTF
.	TRBV5-6	CASSSDAGRGTEAFF
.	TRBV7-2	CASSLGAGYSPLHF
.	TRBV5-4	CASSLGGLNEKLFF
.	TRBV28	CASSSTIGQGALGYTF
.	TRBV7-2	CASSLMGSGYTF
.	TRBV2	CASRLAGGSYNEQFF
once	TRBV13	CASSYPGQGSNTIYF
once	TRBV6-1	CASSEFPPQGARNEQYF
.	TRBV6-5	CASSYSMGAGGNTIYF
.	TRBV19	CASNRRSAKNTEAFF
.	TRBV2	CASSSHQGAWTEAFF
.	TRBV11-2	CASSSMDSGGQETQYF
.	TRBV4-3	CASSQDRWGDEKLFF